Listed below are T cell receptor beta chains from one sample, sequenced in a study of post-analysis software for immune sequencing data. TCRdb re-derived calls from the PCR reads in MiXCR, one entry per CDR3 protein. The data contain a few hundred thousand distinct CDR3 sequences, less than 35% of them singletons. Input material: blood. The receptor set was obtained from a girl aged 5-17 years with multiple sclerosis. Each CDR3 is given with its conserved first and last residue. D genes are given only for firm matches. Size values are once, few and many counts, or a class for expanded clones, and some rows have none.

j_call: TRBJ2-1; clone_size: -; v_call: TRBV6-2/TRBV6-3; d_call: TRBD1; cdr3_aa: CASNDRAQLNEQFF; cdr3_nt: TGTGCCAGCAATGACAGGGCGCAACTGAATGAGCAGTTCTTC
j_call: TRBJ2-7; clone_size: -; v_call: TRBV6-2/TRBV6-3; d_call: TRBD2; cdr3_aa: CTSSYASSGGYEQYF; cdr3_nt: TGTACCAGCAGTTACGCGTCTAGCGGGGGTTACGAGCAGTACTTC
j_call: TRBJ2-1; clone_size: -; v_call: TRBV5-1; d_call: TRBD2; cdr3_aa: CASRPGLAGNEQFF; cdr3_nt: TGCGCCAGCAGACCCGGACTAGCGGGTAATGAGCAGTTCTTC
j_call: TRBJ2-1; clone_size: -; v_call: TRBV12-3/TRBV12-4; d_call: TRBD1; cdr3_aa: CASIQGARDRNNEQFF; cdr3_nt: TGTGCCAGCATTCAAGGGGCCCGGGACAGAAACAATGAGCAGTTCTTC
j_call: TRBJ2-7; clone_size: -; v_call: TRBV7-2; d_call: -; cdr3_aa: CASSLARWQAQNLPGEQYF; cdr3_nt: TGTGCCAGCAGCTTAGCGAGGTGGCAGGCCCAGAACCTGCCAGGGGAGCAGTACTTC
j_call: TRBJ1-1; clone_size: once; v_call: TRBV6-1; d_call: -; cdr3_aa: CASSERGYTEAFF; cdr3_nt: TGTGCCAGCAGTGAACGGGGTTACACTGAAGCTTTCTTT
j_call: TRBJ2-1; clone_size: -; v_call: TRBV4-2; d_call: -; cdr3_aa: CASSQDWATNDEQFF; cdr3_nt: TGTGCCAGCAGCCAAGATTGGGCGACTAACGATGAGCAGTTCTTC
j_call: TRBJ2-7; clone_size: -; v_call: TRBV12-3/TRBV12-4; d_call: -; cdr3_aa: CASRTGTSPGNEQYF; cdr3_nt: TGTGCCAGCAGAACCGGGACCTCACCAGGGAACGAGCAGTACTTC
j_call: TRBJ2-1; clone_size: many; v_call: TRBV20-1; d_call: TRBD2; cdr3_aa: CSAHSSGGSSYNEQFF; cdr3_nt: TGCAGTGCCCACAGTAGCGGGGGGAGCTCCTACAATGAGCAGTTCTTC
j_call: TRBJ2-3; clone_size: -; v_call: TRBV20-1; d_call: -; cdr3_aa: CSADNSGYTQYF; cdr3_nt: TGCAGTGCTGATAATAGCGGTTATACGCAGTATTTT
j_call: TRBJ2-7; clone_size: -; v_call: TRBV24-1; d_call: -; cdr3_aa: CATSDGTSYEQYF; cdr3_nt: TGTGCCACCAGTGACGGGACCTCCTACGAGCAGTACTTC
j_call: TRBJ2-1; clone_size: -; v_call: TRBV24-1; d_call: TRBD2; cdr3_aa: CATSGSSGEYYNEQFF; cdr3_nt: TGTGCCACCAGTGGCTCTAGCGGGGAGTACTACAATGAGCAGTTCTTC
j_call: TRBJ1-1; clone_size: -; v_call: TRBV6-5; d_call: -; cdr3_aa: CASSPQVIGTEAFF; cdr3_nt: TGTGCCAGCAGCCCCCAGGTTATTGGGACTGAAGCTTTCTTT
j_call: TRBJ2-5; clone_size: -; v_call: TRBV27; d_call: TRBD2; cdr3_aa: CASSLSPGLAGRQETQYF; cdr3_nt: TGTGCCAGCAGTTTGTCACCGGGACTAGCGGGGAGGCAAGAGACCCAGTACTTC
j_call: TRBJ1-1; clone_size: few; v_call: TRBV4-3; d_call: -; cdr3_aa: CASSQAWNTEAFF; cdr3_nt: TGCGCCAGCAGCCAAGCTTGGAACACTGAAGCTTTCTTT
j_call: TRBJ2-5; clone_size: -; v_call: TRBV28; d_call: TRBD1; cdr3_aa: CASSPRTGKSAQETQYF; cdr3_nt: TGTGCCAGCAGTCCTCGGACAGGGAAGAGCGCACAAGAGACCCAGTACTTC
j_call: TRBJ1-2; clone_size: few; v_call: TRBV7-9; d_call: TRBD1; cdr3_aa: CASSLRQGGGPDYGYTF; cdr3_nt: TGTGCCAGCAGTCTCCGACAGGGAGGAGGCCCTGACTATGGCTACACCTTC
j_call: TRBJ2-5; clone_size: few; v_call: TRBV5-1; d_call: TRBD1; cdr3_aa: CASRTGTVQETQYF; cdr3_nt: TGCGCCAGCAGAACCGGGACAGTCCAAGAGACCCAGTACTTC
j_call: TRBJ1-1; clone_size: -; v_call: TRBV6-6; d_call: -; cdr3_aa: CASSYSLQINTEAFF; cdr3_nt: TGTGCCAGCAGTTACTCTTTGCAGATTAACACTGAAGCTTTCTTT
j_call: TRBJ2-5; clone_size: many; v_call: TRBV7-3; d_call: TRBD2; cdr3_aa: CASSRLGGGETQYF; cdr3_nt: TGTGCCAGCAGTCGACTGGGGGGAGGGGAGACCCAGTACTTC
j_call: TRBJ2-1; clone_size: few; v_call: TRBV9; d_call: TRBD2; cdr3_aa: CASSVVSGGRFNEQFF; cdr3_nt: TGTGCCAGCAGCGTCGTTAGCGGGGGGAGGTTCAATGAGCAGTTCTTC
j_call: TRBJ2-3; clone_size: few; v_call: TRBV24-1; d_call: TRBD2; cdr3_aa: CATSDSGRADTQYF; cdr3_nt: TGTGCCACCAGTGACTCCGGGAGGGCAGATACGCAGTATTTT
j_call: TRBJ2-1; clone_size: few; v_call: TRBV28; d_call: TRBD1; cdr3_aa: CASSGPGTGLSNEQFF; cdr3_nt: TGTGCCAGCAGTGGCCCCGGGACAGGGTTGTCAAATGAGCAGTTCTTC
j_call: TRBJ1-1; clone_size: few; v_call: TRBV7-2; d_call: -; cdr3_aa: CASSLTPGPSEAFF; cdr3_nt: TGTGCCAGCAGCCTCACCCCCGGGCCATCTGAAGCTTTCTTT
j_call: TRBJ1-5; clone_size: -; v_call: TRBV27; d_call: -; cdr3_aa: CASSFEGREGQPQHF; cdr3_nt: TGTGCCAGCAGTTTCGAGGGCAGGGAAGGACAGCCCCAGCATTTT
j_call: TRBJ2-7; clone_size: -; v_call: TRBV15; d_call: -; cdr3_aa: CATGDGTYEQYF; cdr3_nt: TGTGCCACCGGCGATGGGACCTACGAGCAGTACTTC
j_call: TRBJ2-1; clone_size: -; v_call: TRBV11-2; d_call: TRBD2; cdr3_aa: CASSLVEGLAGDQFF; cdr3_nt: TGTGCCAGCAGCTTAGTAGAGGGACTAGCGGGGGACCAGTTCTTC
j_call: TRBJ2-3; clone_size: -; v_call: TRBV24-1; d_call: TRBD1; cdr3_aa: CATSDSDRKATDTQYF; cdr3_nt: TGTGCCACCAGTGATTCGGACAGGAAAGCCACAGATACGCAGTATTTT
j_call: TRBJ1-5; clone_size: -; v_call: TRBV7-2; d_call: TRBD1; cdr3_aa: CASSLRTGVANQPQHF; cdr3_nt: TGTGCCAGCAGCTTACGAACAGGGGTAGCAAATCAGCCCCAGCATTTT